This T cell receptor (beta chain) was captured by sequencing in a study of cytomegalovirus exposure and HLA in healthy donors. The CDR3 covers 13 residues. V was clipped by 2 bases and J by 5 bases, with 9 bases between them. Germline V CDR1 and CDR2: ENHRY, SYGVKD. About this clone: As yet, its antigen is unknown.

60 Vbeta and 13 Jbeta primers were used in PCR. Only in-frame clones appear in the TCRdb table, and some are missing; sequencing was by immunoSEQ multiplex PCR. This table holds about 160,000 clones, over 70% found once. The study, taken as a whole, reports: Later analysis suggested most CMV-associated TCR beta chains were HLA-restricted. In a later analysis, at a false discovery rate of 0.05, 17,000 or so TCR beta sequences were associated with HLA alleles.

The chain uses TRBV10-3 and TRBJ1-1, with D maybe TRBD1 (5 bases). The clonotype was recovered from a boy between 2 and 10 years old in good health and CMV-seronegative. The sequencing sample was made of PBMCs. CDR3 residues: CAISEIGVTEAFF. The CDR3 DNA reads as TGTGCCATCAGTGAGATAGGGGTTACTGAAGCTTTCTTT.